This T cell receptor beta chain came from a study of molecular identifiers for immune sequencing clone quantification. Study results and limitations: With a barcode shared among identical TCR molecules, highly expanded clone sizes could be underestimated.

Concerning this clonotype: Antigen unknown. This may arise from a read error, as a much more abundant clone is one base away. The CDR3 carries no conserved terminal phenylalanine or tryptophan, so it likely arises from a read error.

In TCRdb, the PCR reads were re-called with MiXCR into one record per CDR3 protein. Of about 320,000 distinct CDR3 sequences listed, around 21% are singletons. Germline V gene sequence: CDR1 SGHVS, CDR2 FNYEAQ. The CDR3 sequence is 15 residues long. The V end was cut by 1 base, the J end by 0 bases, with 7 bases between. This receptor was obtained from a human donor in good health. Some libraries in this study had Jurkat cell RNA spiked in. The chain uses TRBV7-6 and TRBJ2-1, with D unresolved. The sample was naive CD8+ T cells from blood, with Jurkat cell RNA spiked in. Subset defined: FACS-sorted CD8+CD4-CCR7+CD45RA+ naive T cells. Here the CDR3 reads CASSLVSSSYNEQFS. The CDR3 region has the DNA TGTGCCAGCAGCTTAGTTTCAAGCTCCTACAATGAGCAGTTCTCC.